This note documents a single TCR beta chain sequence. Its antigen is unknown. Each PCR replicate from the sorted subsets contained 150 to 200 ng DNA, which is about 30,000 T cell genomes. Here immunoSEQ multiplex PCR was the method, and the copy in TCRdb shows in-frame clones only, minus some. In the table there are roughly 2.1 million clones, about 93% of which are singletons. Naivety among CD8 cells was defined by CD45RO negativity and positive CCR7 selection, thereby excluding terminally differentiated effector memory CD45RA+ cells. These data come from a study of shared clonotypes between healthy human individuals. Study-level findings and limits: Measured sharing among donors was expected to vary with sequencing depth.

Trimming at V came to 5 bases and at J to 13 bases, leaving 3 bases not matched to a gene. CDR1 is SEHNR, CDR2 FQNEAQ, per germline (reference sequence). The CDR3 contains 11 residues. The chain has TRBV7-9 and TRBJ2-1, with 9 nucleotides matching TRBD1. The sequence derives from a man aged 18 to 29 in good health. Some clones in this sample may be carry-over from other donors' samples. The sample was naive CD8+ T cells from PBMCs. DNA of the CDR3: TGTGCCAGCAGCACGACAGGGGGACAGTTCTTC. It yields the protein CASSTTGGQFF. The full variable domain, its missing parts supplied by reference TRBV7-9 and TRBJ2-1, is DTGVSQNPRHKITKRGQNVTFRCDPISEHNRLYWYRQTLGQGPEFLTYFQNEAQLEKSRLLSDRFSAERPKGSFSTLEIQRTEQGDSAMYLCASSTTGGQFFGPGTRLTVL.